Sequencing of this TCR beta chain was carried out in a study of identical twins. This CDR3 has 14 amino acids. Trimming removed 0 bases at V and 8 bases at J, with 11 bases between. Germline V lookup: CDR1 DFQATT, CDR2 SNEGSKA (reference sequence). TCRdb reprocessed the 5' RACE reads via MiXCR and lists one record per CDR3 protein. The profile shows 510,000 or so distinct CDR3 sequences, roughly 15% of them singletons. These data were also reused for a study on yellow fever vaccine responses in identical twins.

The clonotype was recovered from a woman between 18 and 30 years old in good health. Sequencing was carried out using CD4+ T cells sorted from blood. The chain links TRBV20-1 to TRBJ1-6, with a possible D match to TRBD1 (5 bases). CDR3: CSAREAEGDSPLHF. CDR3 nucleotide sequence: TGCAGTGCTAGAGAGGCGGAAGGGGATTCACCCCTCCACTTT.